The 19 T cell receptor beta chains presented below share a single source sample, sequenced in a study of blood T cell repertoires in COVID-19. Here immunoSEQ multiplex PCR was the method, and the copy in TCRdb shows in-frame clones only, minus some. The data show 470,000 or so clones, roughly 88% seen once. The sample taken for sequencing was peripheral blood. The source is a human donor in a cohort sampled during active COVID-19.

The chain links TRBV6-5 to TRBJ2-1, with TRBD1 matching 8 bases. CDR3 length: 12 residues. The germline V gene encodes CDR1 MNHEY and CDR2 SVGAGI. V lost 2 bases, J lost 12 bases, and 3 bases stayed unmatched. The CDR3: CASSYQGAGQFF. The CDR3 DNA reads as TGTGCCAGCAGTTACCAGGGGGCTGGGCAGTTCTTC.

This clone came up a few times. The chain couples TRBV4-2 to TRBJ1-2, with unresolved D. V was pared by 0 bases and J by 4 bases, with 3 bases between. This CDR3 comprises 12 residues. The germline V gene encodes CDR1 LGHNA and CDR2 YNFKEQ. The CDR3 here is CASSQDSYGYTF. CDR3 DNA sequence: TGTGCCAGCAGCCAAGACAGCTATGGCTACACCTTC.

The chain recombines TRBV7-2 with TRBJ1-2; unclear D gene. Germline V gene sequence: CDR1 SGHTA, CDR2 FQGNSA. V lost 5 bases to trimming and J lost 8 bases, with 15 bases between them. The CDR3 is made up of 13 amino acids. The CDR3 spells CASSPGDAPGYTF. CDR3 nucleotides: TGTGCCAGCAGCCCGGGTGATGCTCCCGGCTACACCTTC.

V and J are TRBV5-1 and TRBJ1-5, with D possibly being TRBD1 (6 bases). V dropped 4 bases and J dropped 7 bases, with 12 bases sitting between them. Germline loops: CDR1 SGHRS, CDR2 YFSETQ. CDR3 length: 13 amino acids. CDR3 coding DNA: TGCGCCAGCAGCATAACACAGGGCCAGCCCCAGCATTTT. It codes for CASSITQGQPQHF. The variable domain in full, completed from reference TRBV5-1 and TRBJ1-5, reads KAGVTQTPRYLIKTRGQQVTLSCSPISGHRSVSWYQQTPGQGLQFLFEYFSETQRNKGNFPGRFSGRQFSNSRSEMNVSTLELGDSALYLCASSITQGQPQHFGDGTRLSIL.

The gene calls are TRBV5-1 and TRBJ2-1, with 10 bases aligning to TRBD1. The J segment lost 8 bases and the V segment lost 4 bases, leaving 6 bases of the junction unmatched. This CDR3 is built from 14 residues. Per the germline V gene, CDR1 is SGHRS and CDR2 is YFSETQ. CDR3 sequence (DNA): TGCGCCAGCAGCCTTGGGGACAGGGGACATGAGCAGTTCTTC. This sequence encodes CASSLGDRGHEQFF.

The chain combines TRBV6-2 or TRBV6-3 with TRBJ2-1; 12 bases line up with TRBD2. CDR3 length equals 15 residues. Germline-derived CDR1 and CDR2 are MNHEY and SVGEGT. With 6 bases clipped from V and 6 bases from J, the junction kept 6 bases outside the gene matches. The CDR3 sequence is CASSPPSGRANEQFF. CDR3 sequence (DNA): TGTGCCAGCAGCCCCCCTAGCGGGAGGGCCAATGAGCAGTTCTTC.

The genes are TRBV19 and TRBJ1-5; D unclear. This CDR3 spans 14 amino acids. Germline V gene lookup returns CDR1 LNHDA and CDR2 SQIVND (reference sequence). V was trimmed by 6 bases and J by 0 bases, leaving 9 bases between them. The chain's CDR3 is CASRRSTSNQPQHF. The DNA for the CDR3 is TGTGCCAGTAGGAGGAGTACTAGCAATCAGCCCCAGCATTTT.

The rearrangement links TRBV3-1 (or the pseudogene TRBV3-2) to TRBJ1-2, with D hard to call. CDR3 length: 14 residues. Germline values: CDR1 LGHDT, CDR2 YNNKEL (reference sequence). The V end was cut by 1 base, the J end by 7 bases, with 13 bases between. CDR3 sequence (DNA): TGTGCCAGCAGCCAAGGAAACAGAGGAGGTGGCTACACCTTC. It is translated as CASSQGNRGGGYTF.

V usage is TRBV7-8 and J usage is TRBJ1-3, with 11 bases lining up with TRBD1. Trimming took 6 bases from V and 3 from J; bases not matched to a gene: 13. Germline CDR1 reads SGHVS; CDR2 reads FQNEAQ. The length of the CDR3 is 18 residues. CDR3 nucleotide sequence: TGTGCCAGCAGAAAGAACCGGGACAGGGGGAGACATGGAAACACCATATATTTT. Translation: CASRKNRDRGRHGNTIYF.

V usage is TRBV5-4 and J usage is TRBJ2-1; 7 bases are a match to TRBD2. CDR1 is SGHNT and CDR2 is YYREEE in the germline V gene (reference sequence). The length of the CDR3 is 15 residues. Trimming cost V 6 bases and J 3 bases; bases outside gene matches: 9. The CDR3 sequence: CASKPWGGDYNEQFF. CDR3 nucleotide sequence: TGTGCCAGCAAGCCGTGGGGGGGAGACTACAATGAGCAGTTCTTC.

The chain recombines TRBV6-6 with TRBJ1-4; D may be TRBD1 (6 bases). The CDR3 is made up of 14 amino acids. The germline CDR1 and CDR2 sequences are MNHNY and SVGAGI (reference sequence). V lost 5 bases and J 3 bases, leaving 10 bases between the germline ends. The CDR3 nucleotides read TGTGCCAGCAGTCAACAGGGTTCTAATGAAAAACTGTTTTTT. Residues: CASSQQGSNEKLFF.

V usage is TRBV30 and J usage is TRBJ2-1, with 8 bases fitting TRBD1. The CDR3 contains 15 residues. Trimming cost V 5 bases and J 6 bases; bases outside gene matches: 12. Germline assignment: CDR1 GTSNPN and CDR2 SVGIG (reference sequence). Written as DNA, the CDR3 is TGTGCCTGGGAGTTACAGGGGGAAAGCCTCAATGAGCAGTTCTTC. It translates to CAWELQGESLNEQFF. Full variable domain (rest looked up from reference TRBV30 and TRBJ2-1): SQTIHQWPATLVQPVGSPLSLECTVEGTSNPNLYWYRQAAGRGLQLLFYSVGIGQISSEVPQNLSASRPQDRQFILSSKKLLLSDSGFYLCAWELQGESLNEQFFGPGTRLTVL.

As for this clone: Additional DNA sequences in this sample encode the identical CDR3. The V and J genes are TRBV12-3 or TRBV12-4 and TRBJ1-2, with a possible D match to TRBD1 (6 bases). V shed 5 bases and J shed 4 bases, with 11 bases lying between them. This CDR3 comprises 13 residues. CDR3 sequence reads: CASSPQGFYGYTF. Written as DNA, the CDR3 is TGTGCCAGCAGTCCACAGGGTTTCTATGGCTACACCTTC.

The V gene is TRBV7-3, the J gene TRBJ2-2; D not certain. CDR1 is SGHTA, CDR2 FQGTGA, per germline. V dropped 1 base and J dropped 4 bases, with 4 bases sitting between them. The CDR3 totals 13 residues. CDR3 DNA: TGTGCCAGCAGCTTAAGAGCCACCGGGGAGCTGTTTTTT. Translation: CASSLRATGELFF.

The chain couples TRBV6-5 to TRBJ1-6; no definite D call. The CDR3 runs 14 residues. Trimming shortened V by 6 bases and J by 7 bases, and 13 bases separated the two germline ends. Germline V CDR1 and CDR2: MNHEY, SVGAGI. CDR3 protein: CASRGRTDNSPLHF. The CDR3, as DNA: TGTGCCAGCAGAGGGAGAACGGACAATTCACCCCTCCACTTT.

The rearrangement uses TRBV19 and TRBJ2-3; TRBD2 matches 11 bases. CDR3 size: 15 residues. Germline CDR1 is LNHDA and CDR2 is SQIVND (reference sequence). V lost 6 bases to trimming and J lost 4 bases; unmatched junction nucleotides: 6. The CDR3 region is CASRRASGRPDTQYF. DNA for the CDR3: TGTGCCAGTAGGAGGGCTAGCGGGAGGCCAGATACGCAGTATTTT.

This clone was observed once. This chain connects TRBV19 to TRBJ2-1; 13 nucleotides match TRBD2. The CDR3 sequence is 16 residues long. With V trimmed by 4 bases and J by 9 bases, 9 bases remained unmatched. CDR1 and CDR2 from the germline V gene are LNHDA and SQIVND (reference sequence). The CDR3 DNA is TGTGCCAGTAGTAGGACGACTAGCGGGAGGAAAGGTGAGCAGTTCTTC. This translates into CASSRTTSGRKGEQFF.

The V and J genes are TRBV19 and TRBJ1-2; no firm D call. The length of the CDR3 is 15 residues. V lost 0 bases and J 4 bases, leaving 12 bases between the germline ends. Germline V gene data show CDR1 as LNHDA and CDR2 as SQIVND (reference sequence). CDR3 coding DNA: TGTGCCAGTAGTATAGACGCCAGCGAACTCTATGGCTACACCTTC. Translated: CASSIDASELYGYTF.

The chain is built from TRBV6-5 and TRBJ2-2, with 8 positions matching TRBD2. The CDR3 covers 15 residues. The trim removed 7 bases at V and 0 bases at J, leaving 4 bases unmatched. Germline assignment: CDR1 MNHEY and CDR2 SVGAGI. The CDR3 region is CASKPGLANTGELFF. CDR3 coding DNA: TGTGCCAGCAAACCGGGACTAGCGAACACCGGGGAGCTGTTTTTT.